The clone carrying this TCR beta chain appeared a single time. This entry is derived from a study of blood T cells in healthy people across ages. Through a sample-barcoded 5' primer and a J-beta primer mix, a second PCR was run for about 6 to 11 cycles. TCRdb redid the calling of the 5' RACE reads with MiXCR, one entry per CDR3 protein. The sample carries 1.5 million to 2 million distinct CDR3 sequences, under 30% recorded once. V lost 6 bases and J lost 8; bases outside the gene matches: 8. There are 14 residues in the CDR3. The TCR originated in a woman aged 25 to 45 in good health. Sequenced: blood. The J gene is TRBJ1-4, the V gene TRBV12-3 or TRBV12-4; TRBD1 agrees at 8 bases. This chain's CDR3 is CASSRQGQREKLFF. CDR3 coding DNA: TGTGCCAGCAGCCGACAGGGGCAACGCGAAAAACTGTTTTTT.